This T cell receptor beta chain was recorded in a study of T cell responses to AZD1222 COVID-19 vaccine. The data were produced by immunoSEQ multiplex PCR, yet TCRdb's version contains in-frame clones alone and is incomplete. The sample has approximately 150,000 clones; approximately 89% are singletons. Note on this clone: Its antigen remains unidentified.

General observations from the study: Donors, mostly white British, included more females; clonal diversity was possibly underestimated. Of spike-specific TCRs, nearly half reportedly target regions left unmutated in variants. A rise in Spike-specific TCR breadth and depth followed two AZD1222 doses.

V was clipped by 1 base and J by 5 bases, with 16 bases between them. The germline V gene encodes CDR1 MGHRA and CDR2 YSYEKL. The length of the CDR3 is 16 residues. The gene calls are TRBV4-1 and TRBJ2-3; no definite D call. The sequenced sample was peripheral blood, obtained on day 0 of MenACWY control vaccination. The sequence came from an adult in good health. CDR3 loop: CASSQGPTSSQDTQYF. The CDR3 region has the DNA TGCGCCAGCAGCCAAGGCCCTACATCCTCACAAGATACGCAGTATTTT.